This TCR beta chain appears in the sequencing data of a study of cytomegalovirus exposure and HLA in healthy donors. Study-wide results and limits: A later analysis showed TCR association rates differing by HLA locus, peaking at DRB1 and lowest at HLA-C. An observed cluster of highly shared sequence variants was recorded as a likely sequencing artifact. It was only CMV serostatus that was available as immune exposure information.

As regards this clone: Its specificity is not known.

PCR employed 60 Vbeta and 13 Jbeta primers. Some clones are missing from TCRdb's copy, which holds only in-frame ones; the method was immunoSEQ multiplex PCR. This sample contains 150,000 or so clones. The V end was cut by 2 bases, the J end by 4 bases, with 12 bases between. Germline values: CDR1 MNHEY, CDR2 SMNVEV (reference sequence). The CDR3 has 15 residues. The chain joins TRBV27 to TRBJ1-5; TRBD1 might be the D (5 bases). The TCR comes from a woman in her forties in good health and CMV-seropositive. Sequencing used PBMCs. CDR3 amino acids: CASSLGGVGNQPQHF. The DNA of the CDR3 is TGTGCCAGCAGTTTAGGAGGGGTCGGTAATCAGCCCCAGCATTTT.